The 27 T cell receptor beta chains listed next were all sequenced from one sample in a study of HIV-infected patients and healthy controls. Alpha and beta constant-region primers primed reverse transcription of around 500 ng RNA. Alpha and beta chain libraries were made separately by chain-specific third strand synthesis with multiplexing indices. MiXCR, run by TCRdb on the 5' RACE reads, gives a single entry per CDR3 protein. This table has about 9,300 distinct CDR3 sequences, around 5.8% appearing once. The repertoire came from unfractionated whole blood and reflected all unsorted peripheral T cells. Sequencing was performed on blood. These receptors were obtained from an adult in good health.

This clonotype occurred many times. V gene TRBV28 combines with J gene TRBJ2-6, with D uncertain. Trimming stripped 6 bases from V and 0 bases from J, with 6 bases between. This CDR3 comprises 14 residues. CDR1 is MDHEN, CDR2 SYDVKM, per germline. The CDR3 loop is CASRRGSGANVLTF. The CDR3 DNA sequence: TGTGCCAGCAGAAGAGGCTCTGGGGCCAACGTCCTGACTTTC.

This clonotype was observed a handful of times. V gene TRBV18 combines with J gene TRBJ1-1, with 12 positions matching TRBD1. There are 16 residues in the CDR3. CDR1 and CDR2 (germline): KGHSH, LQKENI. The trim removed 4 bases at V and 6 bases at J, leaving 9 bases unmatched. The CDR3 DNA reads as TGTGCCAGCTCACACACGTCGGGGACAGGGGGCTCTGAAGCTTTCTTT. It yields the protein CASSHTSGTGGSEAFF.

This clonotype is medium-sized (0.01 to 0.1%) within its sample. The chain joins TRBV7-9 to TRBJ2-2, with a possible D match to TRBD1 (6 bases). The CDR3 has 15 residues. V was trimmed by 4 bases and J by 5 bases, leaving 14 bases between them. Per the germline V gene, CDR1 is SEHNR and CDR2 is FQNEAQ (reference sequence). CDR3 sequence reads: CASSSPLQGTGELFF. The CDR3 DNA reads TGTGCCAGCAGCTCCCCTTTACAGGGAACCGGGGAGCTGTTTTTT.

This clonotype was detected a few times. CDR3 sequence (DNA): TGTGCCAGCAGCTTTCCGGGCGGTGCGGTCACAGATACGCAGTATTTT. This gives the protein CASSFPGGAVTDTQYF. The V and J genes are TRBV11-2 and TRBJ2-3; D call uncertain. CDR1 SGHAT and CDR2 FQNNGV come from the germline V gene. The V end lost 3 bases, the J end lost 2 bases, and 15 bases lay between the germline ends. The CDR3 is 16 residues long.

This clonotype was observed many times. The chain recombines TRBV20-1 with TRBJ1-1; the D gene is possibly TRBD1 (5 bases). The CDR3 covers 12 residues. V lost 4 bases and J lost 1, with 7 bases in between. Germline CDR1 and CDR2: DFQATT and SNEGSKA (reference sequence). Here the CDR3 DNA reads TGCAGTGCTACAACAGGGAACACTGAAGCTTTCTTT. Residues: CSATTGNTEAFF.

This clonotype has at least ten counts. The chain employs TRBV7-3 and TRBJ2-3; the match to TRBD1 covers 8 bases. Germline V gives CDR1 SGHTA, CDR2 FQGTGA. The CDR3 extends over 14 amino acids. The trim removed 5 bases at V and 3 bases at J, leaving 4 bases unmatched. The CDR3 here is CASSRTGITDTQYF. For the CDR3, the DNA is TGTGCCAGCAGCCGGACAGGGATAACAGATACGCAGTATTTT.

This clonotype is medium-sized in the sample. The chain carries TRBV10-3 and TRBJ1-2; 9 bases align to TRBD1. The CDR3 is 13 amino acids. Trimming at V came to 11 bases and at J to 5 bases, leaving 9 bases not matched to a gene. Germline V CDR1 and CDR2: ENHRY, SYGVKD. The CDR3: CAAGTGLVYGYTF. As DNA, the CDR3 is TGTGCCGCGGGGACAGGGCTAGTTTATGGCTACACCTTC.

This clonotype is deemed medium-sized. The V gene is TRBV5-1, the J gene TRBJ1-6; D possibly corresponds to TRBD1 (5 bases). The length of the CDR3 is 13 residues. Germline V gene data show CDR1 as SGHRS and CDR2 as YFSETQ. The V gene lost 3 bases and the J gene lost 8 bases, with 9 bases spanning the gap. The CDR3 region is CASSSQGDSPLHF. The CDR3 DNA is TGCGCCAGCAGCTCTCAGGGTGATTCACCCCTCCACTTT.

This chain uses TRBV5-1 with TRBJ2-1; 12 bases are a match to TRBD2. Germline V gene sequence: CDR1 SGHRS, CDR2 YFSETQ. The CDR3 extends over 19 amino acids. The J segment lost 7 bases and the V segment lost 3 bases, leaving 17 bases of the junction unmatched. The CDR3 DNA reads TGCGCCAGCAGCTCCCTTTCTAGCGGGAGGGTCTCCAGGAGTAATGAGCAGTTCTTC. Amino acids: CASSSLSSGRVSRSNEQFF. The variable domain in full, with the rest retrieved from reference TRBV5-1 and TRBJ2-1, is KAGVTQTPRYLIKTRGQQVTLSCSPISGHRSVSWYQQTPGQGLQFLFEYFSETQRNKGNFPGRFSGRQFSNSRSEMNVSTLELGDSALYLCASSSLSSGRVSRSNEQFFGPGTRLTVL.

This clonotype has a count of ten or more. Written as DNA, the CDR3 is TGTGCCAGCAGGGTTCCGGGACAGGGAAAAGAAACGCAGTATTTT. This encodes CASRVPGQGKETQYF. The rearrangement joins TRBV2 to TRBJ2-3; 9 nucleotides match TRBD1. Losses at the gene ends were 6 bases for V and 9 bases for J; bases not matched to a gene: 13. The CDR3 runs to 15 residues. Germline lookup yields CDR1 SNHLY and CDR2 FYNNEI. Complete variable domain (other parts from reference TRBV2 and TRBJ2-3): EPEVTQTPSHQVTQMGQEVILRCVPISNHLYFYWYRQILGQKVEFLVSFYNNEISEKSEIFDDQFSVERPDGSNFTLKIRSTKLEDSAMYFCASRVPGQGKETQYFGPGTRLTVL.

This clonotype is medium-sized by share. The chain is built from TRBV6-2 or TRBV6-3 and TRBJ2-3; TRBD2 matches at 11 bases. CDR1 is MNHEY, CDR2 SVGEGT, per germline. V was pared by 6 bases and J by 1 base, with 3 bases of the junction left unmatched. The CDR3 runs 15 residues. This CDR3 reads CASRPGLAGTDTQYF. The CDR3 bases are TGTGCCAGCAGGCCGGGACTAGCGGGCACAGATACGCAGTATTTT.

The rearrangement joins TRBV4-3 to TRBJ1-6; no clear D. V shed 0 bases and J shed 7 bases, with 10 bases lying between them. CDR3 size: 15 residues. CDR1 LGHNA and CDR2 YSLEER come from the germline V gene. The chain's CDR3 is CASSQEILGNSPLHF. As DNA, the CDR3 is TGCGCCAGCAGCCAAGAAATCCTGGGGAATTCACCCCTCCACTTT.

This clonotype showed up many times. The V call is TRBV9, the J call TRBJ1-6, with a weak D call TRBD1 (5 bases). The CDR3 is 12 residues long. V lost 0 bases to trimming and J lost 12 bases, with 7 bases between them. The germline CDR1 and CDR2 sequences are SGDLS and YYNGEE. CDR3 DNA: TGTGCCAGCAGCGTAGGGGACCTACCCCTCCACTTT. It codes for CASSVGDLPLHF.

This clonotype turned up a few times. The chain joins TRBV12-3 or TRBV12-4 to TRBJ2-3; D is unclear. The CDR3 totals 14 residues. Trimming removed 7 bases from V and 4 bases from J, with 15 bases in between. CDR3 protein: CASTLGYSADTQYF. In DNA form, the CDR3 reads TGTGCCAGCACCTTGGGGTACTCCGCAGATACGCAGTATTTT.

This clonotype counts as medium-sized (0.01 to 0.1%). The chain links TRBV20-1 to TRBJ2-5; D is undetermined. Trimming stripped 3 bases from V and 4 bases from J, with 9 bases between. This CDR3 comprises 12 residues. Germline V lookup: CDR1 DFQATT, CDR2 SNEGSKA (reference sequence). CDR3 sequence: CSARGLGETQYF. CDR3 in DNA: TGCAGTGCTAGGGGCCTGGGAGAGACCCAGTACTTC.

Many counts were recorded for this clonotype. The chain employs TRBV18 and TRBJ1-1; 9 bases are a match to TRBD1. The germline V gene encodes CDR1 KGHSH and CDR2 LQKENI. This CDR3 contains 14 residues. Germline trimming cut 8 bases from V and 1 base from J; bases unmatched to any gene: 5. CDR3: CASTRQGGNTEAFF. CDR3 sequence (DNA): TGTGCCAGCACCAGACAGGGGGGGAACACTGAAGCTTTCTTT.

This clonotype is medium-sized by share. The chain uses TRBV28 and TRBJ2-1; D gene unclear. The CDR3 covers 13 residues. Germline CDR1 MDHEN, CDR2 SYDVKM. V was pared by 7 bases and J by 3 bases, with 10 bases between. DNA of the CDR3: TGTGCCAGCAAGCGCATAGTCTACAATGAGCAGTTCTTC. This translates into CASKRIVYNEQFF.

This clonotype was counted ten times or more. CDR3 residues: CASSQEYGFSPLHF. The DNA for the CDR3 is TGTGCCAGCAGCCAAGAGTACGGATTTTCACCCCTCCACTTT. J is TRBJ1-6 and V is TRBV4-2; D is unclear. Germline V gives CDR1 LGHNA, CDR2 YNFKEQ. V gave up 0 bases and J gave up 9 bases, with 9 bases separating them. The CDR3 is 14 residues long.

By proportion, this clonotype is medium-sized. This CDR3 is CASSPRDYSYEQYF. The CDR3 DNA follows: TGCGCCAGCAGCCCACGGGACTACTCCTACGAGCAGTACTTC. The gene calls are TRBV5-1 and TRBJ2-7; TRBD2 aligns across 7 bases. V dropped 4 bases and J dropped 0; count of bases not matched to a gene: 4. Germline V lookup: CDR1 SGHRS, CDR2 YFSETQ. This CDR3 comprises 14 residues.

This clonotype is deemed medium-sized. This sequence joins TRBV27 and TRBJ1-5; D perhaps matches TRBD1 (6 bases). In germline, CDR1 is MNHEY, CDR2 SMNVEV (reference sequence). The CDR3 has 13 amino acids. The ends were cut back, 6 bases at V and 4 bases at J, with 10 bases in the middle. The CDR3 loop is CASSRGQNQPQHF. In DNA form, the CDR3 reads TGTGCCAGCAGCCGAGGACAGAATCAGCCCCAGCATTTT.

This clonotype is categorized as medium-sized. J is TRBJ2-6 and V is TRBV29-1, with D tentatively TRBD1 or TRBD2 (6 bases each). The CDR3 has 14 amino acids. Germline V CDR1 and CDR2: SQVTM, ANQGSEA. V lost 5 bases and J lost 1, with 9 bases in between. In DNA, the CDR3 is TGCAGCGTTAGGGGGGTGTCTGGGGCCAACGTCCTGACTTTC. Translated, it gives CSVRGVSGANVLTF.

This clonotype was detected many times. The V gene is TRBV28, the J gene TRBJ1-2, with D unclear. CDR3 size: 12 residues. Germline loops: CDR1 MDHEN, CDR2 SYDVKM. The V gene lost 7 bases and the J gene lost 8 bases, with 14 bases spanning the gap. The DNA for the CDR3 is TGTGCCAGCAAGAAGCAGAATTTGGGCTACACCTTC. Its translation is CASKKQNLGYTF.

This sequence joins TRBV29-1 and TRBJ1-2; tentative D call: TRBD1 (6 bases). The V gene lost 5 bases and the J gene lost 5 bases, with 12 bases spanning the gap. Germline CDR1 SQVTM, CDR2 ANQGSEA. This CDR3 is built from 12 residues. The CDR3 is CSVSRDTYGYTF. CDR3 sequence (DNA): TGCAGCGTTAGTCGGGACACATATGGCTACACCTTC.

This chain uses TRBV5-1 with TRBJ2-5; TRBD1 or TRBD2 may be the D gene (5 bases each). Trimming removed 2 bases at V and 5 bases at J, with 16 bases between. This CDR3 spans 15 amino acids. Germline CDR1 is SGHRS and CDR2 is YFSETQ. In nucleotides, the CDR3 is TGCGCCAGCAGCTTCGACGGGACGCGCCAGGAGACCCAGTACTTC. It translates to CASSFDGTRQETQYF.

This clonotype was seen a handful of times. Here the CDR3 reads CASSPGDYNYGYTF. Here the CDR3 DNA reads TGTGCCAGCTCACCGGGGGATTATAACTATGGCTACACCTTC. The genes are TRBV18 and TRBJ1-2, with TRBD1 as a possible D gene (5 bases). Trimming cost V 3 bases and J 1 base, with 9 bases left between them. The CDR3 totals 14 residues. Germline V gene sequence: CDR1 KGHSH, CDR2 LQKENI.

This clonotype is labeled as medium-sized (0.01 to 0.1%). The rearrangement joins TRBV5-5 to TRBJ1-2; D is perhaps TRBD1 (5 bases). The CDR3 consists of 13 residues. Per the germline V gene, CDR1 is SGHKS and CDR2 is YYEKEE (reference sequence). Trimming took off 5 bases at V and 4 bases at J, with 12 bases between the two ends. The CDR3 loop is CASRGTSSYGYTF. The CDR3 DNA follows: TGTGCCAGCAGGGGGACGTCTAGCTATGGCTACACCTTC.

This clonotype is medium-sized. The chain couples TRBV27 to TRBJ2-3; TRBD2 agrees at 8 bases. The CDR3 sequence is 15 residues long. With V trimmed by 7 bases and J by 1 base, 7 bases remained unmatched. Germline CDR1 and CDR2: MNHEY and SMNVEV (reference sequence). CDR3 DNA: TGTGCCAGCAATCGGGAGGGGATGGGCACAGATACGCAGTATTTT. It specifies CASNREGMGTDTQYF.